This T cell receptor (beta chain) was identified during a study of blood T cell repertoires in COVID-19. The wider study: Acute and convalescent COVID-19 samples came from the United States, Italy and Spain. T cells, B-cell-depleted T cells, or PBMCs provided the cDNA or gDNA that served as material.

Original handling: Estimates of nucleated cell counts were drawn from the amplification of reference gene primers. The table came from immunoSEQ multiplex PCR; TCRdb's copy has only in-frame clones and leaves some out. V and J calls and clone size are copied from that table; D and trimming were computed from the DNA. The sample carries about 110,000 clones, 85% to 90% recorded once. Trimming stripped 6 bases from V and 2 bases from J, with 10 bases between. The CDR3 totals 13 residues. Germline CDR1 SGHKS, CDR2 YYEKEE (reference sequence). While infection was still active, Seattle patients were enrolled and then followed longitudinally.

The J gene is TRBJ2-3, the V gene TRBV5-5, with a tentative D call TRBD1 (6 bases). The sequenced material came from peripheral blood. The source of this sequence is an older woman with COVID-19, enrolled during active disease. This chain's CDR3 is CASTWTVTDTQYF. For the CDR3, the DNA is TGTGCCAGCACCTGGACAGTCACAGATACGCAGTATTTT.